This TCR beta chain was found in a study of blood T cell repertoires in COVID-19. Study-wide background: T cells, B-cell-depleted T cells, or PBMCs provided the cDNA or gDNA that served as material.

Using immunoSEQ multiplex PCR, the repertoire was profiled, and TCRdb retains in-frame clones only, with some absent. The profile covers some 300,000 clones, with 85% to 90% appearing a single time and around 5.8% taken by the ten largest. Germline values: CDR1 MNHEY, CDR2 SVGAGI. This CDR3 has 15 residues. V lost 8 bases and J 0 bases, leaving 13 bases between the germline ends. The sample taken for sequencing was peripheral blood. This clonotype originated in a woman aged 45-65 years with COVID-19, enrolled during active disease. The V call is TRBV6-5, the J call TRBJ2-2, with D unresolved. CDR3 sequence: CASSTYPTNTGELFF. For the CDR3, the DNA is TGTGCCAGCTCCACGTATCCTACGAACACCGGGGAGCTGTTTTTT.